The source of this T cell receptor beta chain is a study of Ad26.COV2.S vaccination and SARS-CoV-2 variants. As for the study in general: The study gave Ad26.COV2.S intramuscularly, once or twice 56 days apart.

Here immunoSEQ multiplex PCR was the method, and the copy in TCRdb shows in-frame clones only, minus some. The sample shows some 480,000 clones, 70% to 90% of them seen only once. The study, taken as a whole, reports: It was reported that spike-specific CD8+ and CD4+ T cell responses were substantially broad after vaccination.

Treatment in this sample: 15 to 20 received Ad26.COV2.S at low or high dose, single or two shots; 5 received placebo; per-sample allocation not given. Samples came from day 63 after the first vaccine or placebo injection. A word on this clone: The target antigen is unknown.

Germline lookup yields CDR1 SGHKS and CDR2 YYEKEE (reference sequence). The CDR3 has 15 amino acids. The V and J ends lost 1 base and 1 base respectively, with 9 bases between them. This clonotype was obtained from a person between 18 and 59 years old who received the Ad26.COV2.S COVID-19 vaccine or a placebo. V usage is TRBV5-5 and J usage is TRBJ1-5; D remains ambiguous. The material was peripheral blood, obtained in a trial of Ad26.COV2.S vaccine versus placebo. The chain's CDR3 is CASSLIGLSNQPQHF. In DNA, the CDR3 is TGTGCCAGCAGCTTGATAGGGCTGAGCAATCAGCCCCAGCATTTT.